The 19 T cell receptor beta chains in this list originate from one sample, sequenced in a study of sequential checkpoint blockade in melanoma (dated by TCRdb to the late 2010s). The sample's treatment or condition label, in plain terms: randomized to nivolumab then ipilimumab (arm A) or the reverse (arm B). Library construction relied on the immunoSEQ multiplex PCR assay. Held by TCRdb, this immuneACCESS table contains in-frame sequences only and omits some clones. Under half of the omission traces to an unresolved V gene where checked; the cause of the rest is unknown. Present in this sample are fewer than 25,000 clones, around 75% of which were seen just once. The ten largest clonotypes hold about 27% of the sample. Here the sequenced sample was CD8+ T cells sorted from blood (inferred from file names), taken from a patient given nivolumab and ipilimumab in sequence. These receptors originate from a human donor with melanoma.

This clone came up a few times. DNA of the CDR3: TGTGCCAGCAGTACGCTAGCGGGAGGTTCAGATACGCAGTATTTT. This translates into CASSTLAGGSDTQYF. The rearrangement uses TRBV6-1 and TRBJ2-3; 11 bases align to TRBD2. Germline CDR1 reads MNHNS; CDR2 reads SASEGT. With 5 bases clipped from V and 4 bases from J, the junction kept 5 bases outside the gene matches. CDR3 length equals 15 residues.

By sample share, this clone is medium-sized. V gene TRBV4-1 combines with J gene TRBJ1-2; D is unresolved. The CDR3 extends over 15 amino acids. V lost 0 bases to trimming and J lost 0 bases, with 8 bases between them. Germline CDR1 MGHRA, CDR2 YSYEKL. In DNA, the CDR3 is TGCGCCAGCAGCCAAGAGGGCCGGTCTAACTATGGCTACACCTTC. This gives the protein CASSQEGRSNYGYTF.

This CDR3 is CASSQVLGGPTGELFF. DNA of the CDR3: TGTGCCAGCAGCCAAGTACTGGGGGGGCCCACCGGGGAGCTGTTTTTT. The chain couples TRBV4-2 to TRBJ2-2; tentative D call: TRBD2 (7 bases). This CDR3 is built from 16 residues. From germline, CDR1 is LGHNA and CDR2 YNFKEQ. Trimming took off 1 base at V and 4 bases at J, with 13 bases between the two ends.

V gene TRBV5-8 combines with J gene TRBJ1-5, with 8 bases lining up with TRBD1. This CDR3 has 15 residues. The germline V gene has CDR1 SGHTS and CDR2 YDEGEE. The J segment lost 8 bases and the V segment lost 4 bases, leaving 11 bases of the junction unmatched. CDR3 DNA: TGTGCCAGCAGCCTTTCTTGGGACAGGTTAAAGCCCCAGCATTTT. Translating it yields CASSLSWDRLKPQHF.

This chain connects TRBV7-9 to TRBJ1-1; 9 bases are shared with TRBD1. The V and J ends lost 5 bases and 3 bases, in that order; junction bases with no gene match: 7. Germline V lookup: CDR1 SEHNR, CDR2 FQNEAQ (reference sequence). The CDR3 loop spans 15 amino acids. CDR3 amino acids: CASSTQQGADTEAFF. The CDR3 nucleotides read TGTGCCAGCAGCACCCAACAGGGGGCAGACACTGAAGCTTTCTTT.

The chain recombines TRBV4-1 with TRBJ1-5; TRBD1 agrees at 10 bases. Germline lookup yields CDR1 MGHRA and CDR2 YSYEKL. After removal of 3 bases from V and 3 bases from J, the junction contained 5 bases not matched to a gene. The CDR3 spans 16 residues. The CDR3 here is CASSQMGTGVNQPQHF. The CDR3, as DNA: TGCGCCAGCAGCCAGATGGGGACAGGGGTCAATCAGCCCCAGCATTTT.

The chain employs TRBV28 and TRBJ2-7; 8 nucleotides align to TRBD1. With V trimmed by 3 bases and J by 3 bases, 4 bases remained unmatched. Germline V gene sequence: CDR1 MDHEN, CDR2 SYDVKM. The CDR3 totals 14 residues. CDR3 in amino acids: CASSLSGQGYEQYF. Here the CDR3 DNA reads TGTGCCAGCAGTTTGTCCGGACAGGGCTACGAGCAGTACTTC.

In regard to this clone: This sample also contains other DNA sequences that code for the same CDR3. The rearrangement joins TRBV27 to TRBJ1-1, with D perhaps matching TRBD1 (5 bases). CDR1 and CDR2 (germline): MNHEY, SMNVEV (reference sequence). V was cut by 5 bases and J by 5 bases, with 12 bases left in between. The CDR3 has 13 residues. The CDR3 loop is CASSPPGGTEAFF. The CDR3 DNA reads TGTGCCAGCAGTCCGCCCGGGGGGACTGAAGCTTTCTTT.

CDR3 loop: CSVEGPSGAYEQYF. CDR3 nucleotides: TGCAGCGTTGAAGGACCTAGCGGGGCCTACGAGCAGTACTTC. The chain carries TRBV29-1 and TRBJ2-7; 9 nucleotides match TRBD2. The junction had 3 bases not matched to a gene; V was cut back by 1 base and J by 2 bases. Germline V gene lookup returns CDR1 SQVTM and CDR2 ANQGSEA. CDR3 length: 14 residues.

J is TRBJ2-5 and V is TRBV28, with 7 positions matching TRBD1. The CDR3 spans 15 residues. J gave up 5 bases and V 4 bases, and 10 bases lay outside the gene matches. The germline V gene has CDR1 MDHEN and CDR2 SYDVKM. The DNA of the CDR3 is TGTGCCAGCAGTTCTAGACAGACCAGGGGGGAGACCCAGTACTTC. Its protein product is CASSSRQTRGETQYF.

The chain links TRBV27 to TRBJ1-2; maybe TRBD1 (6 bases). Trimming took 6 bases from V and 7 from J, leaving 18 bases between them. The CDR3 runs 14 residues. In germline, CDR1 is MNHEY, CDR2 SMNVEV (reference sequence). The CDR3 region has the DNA TGTGCCAGCAGCCCCTCGCGGGGGGCCCGTGGCTACACCTTC. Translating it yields CASSPSRGARGYTF.

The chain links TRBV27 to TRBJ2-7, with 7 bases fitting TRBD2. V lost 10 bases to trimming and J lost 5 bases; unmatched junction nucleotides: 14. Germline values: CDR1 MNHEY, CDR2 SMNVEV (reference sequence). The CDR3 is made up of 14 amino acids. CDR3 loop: CATSWGGRIDEQYF. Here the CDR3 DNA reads TGTGCCACAAGTTGGGGCGGGAGAATCGACGAGCAGTACTTC.

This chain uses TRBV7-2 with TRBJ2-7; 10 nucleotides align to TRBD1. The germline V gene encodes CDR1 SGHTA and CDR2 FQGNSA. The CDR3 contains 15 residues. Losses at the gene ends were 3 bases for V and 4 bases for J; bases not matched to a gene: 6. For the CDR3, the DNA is TGTGCCAGCAGCTTCGGGACAGGGGACGGGTACGAGCAGTACTTC. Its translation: CASSFGTGDGYEQYF.

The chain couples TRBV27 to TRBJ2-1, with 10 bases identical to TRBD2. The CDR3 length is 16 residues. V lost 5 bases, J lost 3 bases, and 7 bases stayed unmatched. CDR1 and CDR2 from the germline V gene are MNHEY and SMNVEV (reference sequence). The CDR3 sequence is CASSTDLAGVYNEQFF. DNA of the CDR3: TGTGCCAGCAGTACCGACCTAGCGGGAGTCTACAATGAGCAGTTCTTC.

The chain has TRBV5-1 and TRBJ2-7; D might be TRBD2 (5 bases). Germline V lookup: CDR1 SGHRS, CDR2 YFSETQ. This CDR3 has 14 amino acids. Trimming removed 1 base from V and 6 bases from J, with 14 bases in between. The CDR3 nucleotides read TGCGCCAGCAGCTTGACAGACGGGGTCCTCGAGCAGTACTTC. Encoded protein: CASSLTDGVLEQYF.

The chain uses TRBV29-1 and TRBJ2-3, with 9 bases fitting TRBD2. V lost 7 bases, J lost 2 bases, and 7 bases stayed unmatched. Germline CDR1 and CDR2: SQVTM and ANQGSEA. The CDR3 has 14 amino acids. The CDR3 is CSDGTSLFTDTQYF. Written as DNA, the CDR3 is TGCAGCGATGGGACTAGCTTGTTCACAGATACGCAGTATTTT.

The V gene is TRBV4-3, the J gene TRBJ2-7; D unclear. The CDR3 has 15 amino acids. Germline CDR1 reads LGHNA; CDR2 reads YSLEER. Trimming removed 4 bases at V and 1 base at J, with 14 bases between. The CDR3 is CASSRLTGVSYEQYF. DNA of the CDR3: TGCGCCAGCAGCCGCCTGACTGGCGTGTCCTACGAGCAGTACTTC.

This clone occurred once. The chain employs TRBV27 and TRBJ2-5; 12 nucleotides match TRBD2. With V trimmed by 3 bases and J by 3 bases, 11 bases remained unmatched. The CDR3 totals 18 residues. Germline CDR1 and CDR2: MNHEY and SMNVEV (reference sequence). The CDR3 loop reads CASSFGHRTSGTKETQYF. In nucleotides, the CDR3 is TGTGCCAGCAGTTTTGGGCACCGGACTAGCGGGACAAAAGAGACCCAGTACTTC.

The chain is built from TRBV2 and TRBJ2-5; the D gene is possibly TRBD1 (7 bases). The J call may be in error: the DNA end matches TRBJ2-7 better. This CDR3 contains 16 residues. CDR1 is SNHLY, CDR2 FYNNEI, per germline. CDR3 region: CASSGTFGGQTYEQYF. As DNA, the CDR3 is TGTGCCAGCAGTGGGACTTTCGGGGGACAGACCTACGAGCAGTACTTC.